This entry describes one TCR beta chain. This sample stems from a study of blood T cell repertoires in COVID-19. At the level of the study: The United States, Italy and Spain were the sources of the acute and convalescent COVID-19 samples. T cells, B-cell-depleted T cells, or PBMCs supplied cDNA or gDNA.

Profiled with immunoSEQ multiplex PCR; TCRdb holds only in-frame clones, not every one. This sample has about 54,000 clones, with 80% to 85% found just once. The CDR3 sequence is 11 residues long. The germline CDR1 and CDR2 sequences are SNHLY and FYNNEI. Trimming shortened V by 4 bases and J by 15 bases, and 13 bases separated the two germline ends. The sequence derives from a woman aged 55-70 years with acute or convalescent COVID-19. Sequencing was done on a sample of peripheral blood. The chain combines TRBV2 with TRBJ2-1; unclear D gene. Written as DNA, the CDR3 is TGTGCCAGCAGTGTGCCGGCGAGGTGGTTCTTC. Amino acids: CASSVPARWFF.